These 27 T cell receptor beta chains share one sample of origin, sequenced in a study of shared T cell receptors in the human thymus. Sequenced by immunoSEQ multiplex PCR; TCRdb stores in-frame clones only, minus some. The table includes some 660,000 clones, around 87% detected once. These data are also associated with another study on human thymus T cells.

The sample was thymocytes. All receptors derive from a boy in the first two years of life with a congenital heart defect.

The DNA for the CDR3 is TGTGCCAGCAGTGCCCGGGAGGGGACAGATACGCAGTATTTT. Its translation: CASSAREGTDTQYF. The chain carries TRBV6-1 and TRBJ2-3, with TRBD2 matching 8 bases. V shed 4 bases and J 3 bases; nucleotides not matched to a gene: 3. The germline CDR1 and CDR2 sequences are MNHNS and SASEGT. This CDR3 region has 14 residues.

V usage is TRBV5-8 and J usage is TRBJ1-5; no reliable D call. This CDR3 comprises 13 residues. Trimming took off 2 bases at V and 4 bases at J, with 7 bases between the two ends. From germline, CDR1 is SGHTS and CDR2 YDEGEE. The CDR3 protein is CASSLQRNQPQHF. In nucleotides, the CDR3 is TGTGCCAGCAGCTTACAGCGGAATCAGCCCCAGCATTTT.

Points on this clone: The same CDR3 is also encoded by other DNA sequences in this sample. The rearrangement uses TRBV6-5 and TRBJ2-3, with D perhaps TRBD2 (6 bases). This CDR3 is 14 amino acids long. CDR1 and CDR2 from the germline V gene are MNHEY and SVGAGI. V was pared by 0 bases and J by 2 bases, with 6 bases between. The CDR3: CASSYSGLTDTQYF. The CDR3 region has the DNA TGTGCCAGCAGTTACTCGGGACTCACAGATACGCAGTATTTT.

The CDR3 DNA reads TGTGCCAGCAGTGCCGGGGGGGGAATCCCTGCAACTAATGAAAAACTGTTTTTT. Protein product: CASSAGGGIPATNEKLFF. This chain links TRBV25-1 with TRBJ1-4; D possibly corresponds to TRBD1 (5 bases). V lost 4 bases and J 0 bases, leaving 18 bases between the germline ends. The germline CDR1 and CDR2 sequences are MGHDK and SYGVNS. The CDR3 loop spans 18 amino acids.

The rearrangement joins TRBV27 to TRBJ1-2; D possibly corresponds to TRBD1 (6 bases). The CDR3 loop spans 16 amino acids. Looked up from germline, CDR1 is MNHEY and CDR2 is SMNVEV (reference sequence). V was cut by 2 bases and J by 3 bases, with 16 bases left in between. The CDR3 reads CASSLRRTGSYYGYTF. The DNA of the CDR3 is TGTGCCAGCAGTTTAAGGCGCACAGGGTCCTACTATGGCTACACCTTC.

The V call is TRBV15, the J call TRBJ2-1; 12 bases align to TRBD2. This CDR3 is 17 amino acids long. Germline CDR1 reads LNHNV; CDR2 reads YYDKDF (reference sequence). V was clipped by 2 bases and J by 7 bases; unmatched bases: 9. This chain's CDR3 is CATSRLSTSGRLNEQFF. Written as DNA, the CDR3 is TGTGCCACCAGCAGACTATCGACTAGCGGGAGATTGAATGAGCAGTTCTTC.

This clone has only one observation. The CDR3 loop is CASSYWRGGQPQHF. CDR3 DNA sequence: TGTGCCAGCAGTTACTGGAGGGGAGGTCAGCCCCAGCATTTT. The chain combines TRBV6-5 with TRBJ1-5, with D possibly TRBD1 on 5 matching bases. This CDR3 is built from 14 residues. Looked up from germline, CDR1 is MNHEY and CDR2 is SVGAGI. Trimming removed 1 base at V and 6 bases at J, with 10 bases between.

The chain has TRBV14 and TRBJ2-7; no clear D. Deletions cut 3 bases from V and 7 bases from J, with 13 bases between. The CDR3 is 13 residues long. Germline CDR1 SGHDN, CDR2 FVKESK. The CDR3, as DNA: TGTGCCAGCAGCCACGATCACTTCTGGGAGCAGTACTTC. This gives the protein CASSHDHFWEQYF.

J is TRBJ1-6 and V is TRBV25-1, with 7 bases lining up with TRBD1. CDR1 is MGHDK, CDR2 SYGVNS, per germline. The V gene end was trimmed by 4 bases and the J gene end by 9 bases; junction bases not matched to a gene: 9. The CDR3 consists of 15 residues. DNA of the CDR3: TGTGCCAGCAGTGGGACAGGCTACCCCATTTCACCCCTCCACTTT. As protein: CASSGTGYPISPLHF. The whole variable domain, remainder taken from reference TRBV25-1 and TRBJ1-6, is EADIYQTPRYLVIGTGKKITLECSQTMGHDKMYWYQQDPGMELHLIHYSYGVNSTEKGDLSSESTVSRIRTEHFPLTLESARPSHTSQYLCASSGTGYPISPLHFGNGTRLTVT.

J is TRBJ1-5 and V is TRBV5-6; tentative D call: TRBD1 (6 bases). Germline V gene sequence: CDR1 SGHDT, CDR2 YYEEEE. The CDR3 covers 16 residues. V shed 4 bases and J shed 1 base, with 15 bases lying between them. The CDR3 DNA reads as TGTGCCAGCAGCGCCCAGGGACATAAAAGCAATCAGCCCCAGCATTTT. It is translated as CASSAQGHKSNQPQHF.

The V and J genes are TRBV28 and TRBJ2-7; D is perhaps TRBD1 (6 bases). The germline V and J ends were trimmed by 8 bases and 3 bases, with 23 bases remaining between them. Germline V gene sequence: CDR1 MDHEN, CDR2 SYDVKM. The CDR3 sequence is 16 residues long. CDR3 nucleotide sequence: TGTGCCAGCCGGCTTGCTCCAAAAGACAGGAACTACGAGCAGTACTTC. Protein: CASRLAPKDRNYEQYF. The full variable domain, completed using reference TRBV28 and TRBJ2-7, is DVKVTQSSRYLVKRTGEKVFLECVQDMDHENMFWYRQDPGLGLRLIYFSYDVKMKEKGDIPEGYSVSREKKERFSLILESASTNQTSMYLCASRLAPKDRNYEQYFGPGTRLTVT.

The chain has TRBV4-1 and TRBJ2-3; 9 nucleotides line up with TRBD1. The CDR3 runs to 15 residues. Germline CDR1 MGHRA, CDR2 YSYEKL. Germline trimming cut 3 bases from V and 4 bases from J; bases unmatched to any gene: 5. CDR3 DNA: TGCGCCAGCAGCCACCCCGGGACAGGGTCAGATACGCAGTATTTT. Protein: CASSHPGTGSDTQYF.

The rearrangement links TRBV6-1 to TRBJ2-1, with 9 bases identical to TRBD2. The V and J ends lost 5 bases and 4 bases, in that order; junction bases with no gene match: 9. Germline values: CDR1 MNHNS, CDR2 SASEGT. The CDR3 covers 16 residues. CDR3 coding DNA: TGTGCCAGCAGTAAAGGTAGCGGGAGCTCGTACAATGAGCAGTTCTTC. It encodes CASSKGSGSSYNEQFF.

The count of this clone is one. Without the conserved terminal phenylalanine or tryptophan, this CDR3 likely stems from a read error. It is unclear where the CDR3 begins or ends on the DNA, so no DNA is shown, and the CDR3 is as TCRdb lists it. The V gene is TRBV20-1, the J gene TRBJ2-7; the table gives TRBD1 as D, unverified against the DNA. Per germline, CDR1 DFQATT and CDR2 SNEGSKA (reference sequence). Counting both end residues, the CDR3 totals 11 amino acids. The CDR3 loop is CSARGKDRGPA.

The chain combines TRBV7-2 with TRBJ1-2; D is unclear. CDR1 and CDR2 (germline): SGHTA, FQGNSA. With 3 bases removed from V and 6 bases from J, the gap between germline ends came to 11 bases. The CDR3 contains 13 residues. CDR3 in amino acids: CASSFRGFNGYTF. The CDR3 region has the DNA TGTGCCAGCAGCTTTCGAGGGTTTAATGGCTACACCTTC.

This chain links TRBV30 with TRBJ2-1; tentatively, D is TRBD2 (5 bases). CDR3 length: 15 residues. The V gene lost 4 bases and the J gene lost 5 bases, with 18 bases spanning the gap. CDR1 and CDR2 from the germline V gene are GTSNPN and SVGIG (reference sequence). DNA of the CDR3: TGTGCCTGGAACAACGGAGGTAAACTTAACAATGAGCAGTTCTTC. It codes for CAWNNGGKLNNEQFF.

The chain couples TRBV27 to TRBJ2-6, with TRBD2 as a possible D gene (5 bases). The CDR3 extends over 13 amino acids. Germline V gene lookup returns CDR1 MNHEY and CDR2 SMNVEV (reference sequence). Trimming removed 8 bases from V and 4 bases from J, with 9 bases in between. This CDR3 is CASSRRGANVLTF. DNA of the CDR3: TGTGCCAGCTCCCGGAGGGGGGCCAACGTCCTGACTTTC.

V usage is TRBV19 and J usage is TRBJ1-6; 7 nucleotides agree with TRBD1. Germline loops: CDR1 LNHDA, CDR2 SQIVND (reference sequence). The CDR3 totals 16 residues. V dropped 6 bases and J dropped 10; count of bases not matched to a gene: 15. CDR3 sequence reads: CASRSISYRGESPLHF. DNA for the CDR3: TGTGCCAGTAGATCGATATCCTACAGGGGTGAATCACCCCTCCACTTT. Full variable domain (rest looked up from reference TRBV19 and TRBJ1-6): DGGITQSPKYLFRKEGQNVTLSCEQNLNHDAMYWYRQDPGQGLRLIYYSQIVNDFQKGDIAEGYSVSREKKESFPLTVTSAQKNPTAFYLCASRSISYRGESPLHFGNGTRLTVT.

The V and J genes are TRBV25-1 and TRBJ2-3, with TRBD2 matching 8 bases. The J segment lost 5 bases and the V segment lost 2 bases, leaving 6 bases of the junction unmatched. The CDR3 runs 15 residues. CDR1 and CDR2 from the germline V gene are MGHDK and SYGVNS. The CDR3 loop is CASSELTGGQDTQYF. DNA for the CDR3: TGTGCCAGCAGTGAACTGACGGGAGGGCAAGATACGCAGTATTTT.

This chain's CDR3 is CASSFKGMTEAFF. CDR3 coding DNA: TGTGCCAGCAGCTTTAAGGGGATGACTGAAGCTTTCTTT. The V call is TRBV7-2, the J call TRBJ1-1; possibly TRBD1 for D (5 bases). Germline V gene lookup returns CDR1 SGHTA and CDR2 FQGNSA. This CDR3 is 13 amino acids long. V was clipped by 3 bases and J by 5 bases, with 10 bases between them.

The chain carries TRBV7-9 and TRBJ1-1, with no clear D. V dropped 3 bases and J dropped 1 base, with 12 bases sitting between them. This CDR3 is built from 15 residues. Germline values: CDR1 SEHNR, CDR2 FQNEAQ (reference sequence). The CDR3 DNA sequence: TGTGCCAGCAGCTTCATTGGCCCGCAGAACACTGAAGCTTTCTTT. As protein: CASSFIGPQNTEAFF.

V is TRBV25-1 and J is TRBJ1-1; perhaps TRBD1 as D (6 bases). The ends were cut back, 1 base at V and 1 base at J, with 10 bases in the middle. Germline V lookup: CDR1 MGHDK, CDR2 SYGVNS. The CDR3 has 15 amino acids. The CDR3 protein is CASSESGTQNTEAFF. In nucleotides, the CDR3 is TGTGCCAGCAGTGAATCTGGGACACAGAACACTGAAGCTTTCTTT. Combining the CDR3 with reference TRBV25-1 and TRBJ1-1 gives the whole variable domain EADIYQTPRYLVIGTGKKITLECSQTMGHDKMYWYQQDPGMELHLIHYSYGVNSTEKGDLSSESTVSRIRTEHFPLTLESARPSHTSQYLCASSESGTQNTEAFFGQGTRLTVV.

The chain has TRBV4-2 and TRBJ2-5; D perhaps matches TRBD1 (5 bases). Germline values: CDR1 LGHNA, CDR2 YNFKEQ. V was trimmed by 3 bases and J by 3 bases, leaving 17 bases between them. This CDR3 has 16 residues. The CDR3 DNA reads TGTGCCAGCAGCCAGGGTCAGGGCAGGGCGGAAGAGACCCAGTACTTC. Encoded protein: CASSQGQGRAEETQYF.

On this clone itself: Other nucleotide sequences in the sample specify the same CDR3. The chain joins TRBV7-9 to TRBJ1-1; D not certain. The germline V gene encodes CDR1 SEHNR and CDR2 FQNEAQ (reference sequence). The CDR3 spans 12 residues. The ends were cut back, 5 bases at V and 11 bases at J, with 15 bases in the middle. The CDR3 nucleotides read TGTGCCAGCAGCCCTCAGACTCCGGAGGCTTTCTTT. As protein: CASSPQTPEAFF.

The rearrangement joins TRBV14 to TRBJ2-3, with a weak D call TRBD2 (5 bases). The germline V gene has CDR1 SGHDN and CDR2 FVKESK. Trimming cost V 0 bases and J 4 bases, with 5 bases left between them. This CDR3 contains 13 residues. The DNA of the CDR3 is TGTGCCAGCAGCCAAGAGAGGGCAGATACGCAGTATTTT. This codes for CASSQERADTQYF.

This chain connects TRBV27 to TRBJ1-1, with D unresolved. The CDR3 loop spans 18 amino acids. Trimming cost V 3 bases and J 0 bases, with 20 bases left between them. The V gene's germline CDR1 is MNHEY and CDR2 SMNVEV (reference sequence). The chain's CDR3 is CASSFSKTANALNTEAFF. The CDR3 region has the DNA TGTGCCAGCAGTTTCTCCAAAACAGCAAATGCCTTGAACACTGAAGCTTTCTTT.

The CDR3 loop is CASSRGQGRSGANVLTF. CDR3 nucleotide sequence: TGTGCCAGCAGTCGGGGACAGGGGAGGTCTGGGGCCAACGTCCTGACTTTC. This chain uses TRBV28 with TRBJ2-6, with TRBD1 matching over 10 bases. V was clipped by 5 bases and J by 1 base; unmatched bases: 5. The CDR3 runs to 17 residues. CDR1 MDHEN and CDR2 SYDVKM come from the germline V gene.